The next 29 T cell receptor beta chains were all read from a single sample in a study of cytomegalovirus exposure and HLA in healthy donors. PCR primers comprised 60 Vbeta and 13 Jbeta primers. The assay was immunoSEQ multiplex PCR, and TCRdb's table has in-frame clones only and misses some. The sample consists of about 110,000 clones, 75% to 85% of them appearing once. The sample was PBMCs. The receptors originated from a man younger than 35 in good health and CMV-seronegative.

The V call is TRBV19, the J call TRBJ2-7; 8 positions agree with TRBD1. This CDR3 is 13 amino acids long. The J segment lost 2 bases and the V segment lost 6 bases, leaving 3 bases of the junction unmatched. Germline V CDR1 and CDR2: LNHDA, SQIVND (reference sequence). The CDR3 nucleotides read TGTGCCAGTAGGGACAGGGATACCTACGAGCAGTACTTC. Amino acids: CASRDRDTYEQYF. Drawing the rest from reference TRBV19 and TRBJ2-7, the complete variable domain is DGGITQSPKYLFRKEGQNVTLSCEQNLNHDAMYWYRQDPGQGLRLIYYSQIVNDFQKGDIAEGYSVSREKKESFPLTVTSAQKNPTAFYLCASRDRDTYEQYFGPGTRLTVT.

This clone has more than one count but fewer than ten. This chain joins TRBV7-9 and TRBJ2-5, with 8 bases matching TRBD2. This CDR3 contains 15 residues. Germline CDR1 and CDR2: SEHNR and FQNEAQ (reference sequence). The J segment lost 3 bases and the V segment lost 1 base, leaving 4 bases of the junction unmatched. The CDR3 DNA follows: TGTGCCAGCAGCTTAGAACTAGCGGATAAAGAGACCCAGTACTTC. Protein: CASSLELADKETQYF.

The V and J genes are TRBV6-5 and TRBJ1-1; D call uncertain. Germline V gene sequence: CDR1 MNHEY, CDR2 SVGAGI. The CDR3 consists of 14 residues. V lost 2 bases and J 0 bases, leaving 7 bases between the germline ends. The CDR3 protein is CASSYGQLNTEAFF. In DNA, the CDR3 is TGTGCCAGCAGTTACGGGCAGTTGAACACTGAAGCTTTCTTT.

As DNA, the CDR3 is TGCGCCAGCAGCCAACGACAGGAGTACACTGAAGCTTTCTTT. It specifies CASSQRQEYTEAFF. The chain recombines TRBV5-1 with TRBJ1-1; TRBD1 might be the D (6 bases). The CDR3 spans 14 residues. The germline gives CDR1 SGHRS, CDR2 YFSETQ. V shed 4 bases and J shed 3 bases, with 13 bases lying between them.

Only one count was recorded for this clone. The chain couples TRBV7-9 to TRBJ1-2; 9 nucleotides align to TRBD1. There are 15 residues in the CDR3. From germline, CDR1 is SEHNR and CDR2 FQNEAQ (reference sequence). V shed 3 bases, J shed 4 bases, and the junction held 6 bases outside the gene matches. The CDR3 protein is CASSFPGQGSYGYTF. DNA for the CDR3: TGTGCCAGCAGCTTTCCGGGACAGGGTAGCTATGGCTACACCTTC.

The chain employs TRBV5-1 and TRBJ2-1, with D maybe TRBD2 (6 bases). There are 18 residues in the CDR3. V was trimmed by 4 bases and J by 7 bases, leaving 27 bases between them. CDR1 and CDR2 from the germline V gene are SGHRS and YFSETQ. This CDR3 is CASSLLRMSGPSRNEQFF. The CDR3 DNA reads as TGCGCCAGCAGCCTCCTACGGATGAGCGGGCCTTCACGTAATGAGCAGTTCTTC. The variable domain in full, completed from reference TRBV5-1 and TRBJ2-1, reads KAGVTQTPRYLIKTRGQQVTLSCSPISGHRSVSWYQQTPGQGLQFLFEYFSETQRNKGNFPGRFSGRQFSNSRSEMNVSTLELGDSALYLCASSLLRMSGPSRNEQFFGPGTRLTVL.

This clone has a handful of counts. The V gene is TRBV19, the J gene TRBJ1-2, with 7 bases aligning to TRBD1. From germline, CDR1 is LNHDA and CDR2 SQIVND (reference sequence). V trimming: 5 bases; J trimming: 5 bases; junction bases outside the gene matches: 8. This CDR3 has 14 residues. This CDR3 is CASSDREPSYGYTF. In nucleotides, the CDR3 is TGTGCCAGTAGTGACAGGGAACCCTCTTATGGCTACACCTTC.

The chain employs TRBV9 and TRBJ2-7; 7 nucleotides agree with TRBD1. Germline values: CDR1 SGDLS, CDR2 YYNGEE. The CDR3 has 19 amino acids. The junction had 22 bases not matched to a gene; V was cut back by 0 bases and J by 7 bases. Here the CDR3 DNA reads TGTGCCAGCAGCGTAGTTCCGCTCGGGCAGGGACAGCCCCACGGAGAGCAGTACTTC. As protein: CASSVVPLGQGQPHGEQYF.

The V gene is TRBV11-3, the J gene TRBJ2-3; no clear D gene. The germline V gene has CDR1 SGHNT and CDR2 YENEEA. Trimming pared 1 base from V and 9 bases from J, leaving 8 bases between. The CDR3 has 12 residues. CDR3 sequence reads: CASSLVATTQYF. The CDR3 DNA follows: TGTGCCAGCAGCTTAGTGGCAACCACGCAGTATTTT. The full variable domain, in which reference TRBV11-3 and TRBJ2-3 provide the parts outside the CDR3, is EAGVVQSPRYKIIEKKQPVAFWCNPISGHNTLYWYLQNLGQGPELLIRYENEEAVDDSQLPKDRFSAERLKGVDSTLKIQPAELGDSAVYLCASSLVATTQYFGPGTRLTVL.

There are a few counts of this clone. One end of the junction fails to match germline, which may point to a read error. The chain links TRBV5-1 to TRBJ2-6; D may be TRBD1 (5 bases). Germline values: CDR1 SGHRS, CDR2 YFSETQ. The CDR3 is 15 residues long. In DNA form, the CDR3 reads TGTGCCAGCAGCTTCGGCAGGGCTGGGGCCAACGTCCTGACTTTC. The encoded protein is CASSFGRAGANVLTF.

CDR3 nucleotide sequence: TGCGCCAGCAGCTTGGCCCCCTTGGAGGAGCAGTTCTTC. It codes for CASSLAPLEEQFF. The chain is built from TRBV5-1 and TRBJ2-1, with D hard to call. The CDR3 spans 13 residues. Trimming pared 0 bases from V and 10 bases from J, leaving 11 bases between. Looked up from germline, CDR1 is SGHRS and CDR2 is YFSETQ.

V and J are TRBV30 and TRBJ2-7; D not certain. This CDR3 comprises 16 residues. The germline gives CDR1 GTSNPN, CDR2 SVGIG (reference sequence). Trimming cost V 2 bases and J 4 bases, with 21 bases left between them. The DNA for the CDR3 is TGTGCCTGGAGTACGCGGATCAACTTCTTGGAGTACGAGCAGTACTTC. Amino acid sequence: CAWSTRINFLEYEQYF.

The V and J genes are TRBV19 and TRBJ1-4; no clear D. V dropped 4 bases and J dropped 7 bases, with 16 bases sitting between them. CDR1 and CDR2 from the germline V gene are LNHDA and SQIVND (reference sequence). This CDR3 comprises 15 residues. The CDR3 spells CASSNPGPRGEKLFF. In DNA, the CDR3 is TGTGCCAGTAGTAACCCCGGGCCCCGGGGTGAAAAACTGTTTTTT.

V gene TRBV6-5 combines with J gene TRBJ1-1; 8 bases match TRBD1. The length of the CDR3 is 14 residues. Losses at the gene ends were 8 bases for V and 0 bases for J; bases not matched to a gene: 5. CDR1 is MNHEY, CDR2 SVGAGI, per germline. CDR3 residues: CASVLGQVNTEAFF. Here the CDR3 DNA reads TGTGCCAGCGTACTGGGACAGGTGAACACTGAAGCTTTCTTT.

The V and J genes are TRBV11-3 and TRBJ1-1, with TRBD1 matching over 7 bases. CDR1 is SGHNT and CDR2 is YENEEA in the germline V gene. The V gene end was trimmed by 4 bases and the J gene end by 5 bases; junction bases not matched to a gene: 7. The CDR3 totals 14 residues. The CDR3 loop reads CASSSTGVKTEAFF. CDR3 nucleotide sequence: TGTGCCAGCAGCTCCACAGGGGTTAAGACTGAAGCTTTCTTT.

Here the CDR3 reads CSVVGQGKVWGYTF. CDR3 coding DNA: TGCAGCGTTGTCGGACAGGGGAAGGTCTGGGGCTACACCTTC. V is TRBV29-1 and J is TRBJ1-2; TRBD1 matches at 9 bases. The CDR3 length is 14 residues. Per germline, CDR1 SQVTM and CDR2 ANQGSEA. V gave up 4 bases and J gave up 8 bases; unmatched junction bases: 11.

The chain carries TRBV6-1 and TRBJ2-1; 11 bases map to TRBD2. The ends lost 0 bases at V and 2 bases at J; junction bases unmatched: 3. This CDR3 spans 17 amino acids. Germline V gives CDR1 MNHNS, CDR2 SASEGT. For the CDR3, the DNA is TGTGCCAGCAGTGAAGCCAGGACTAGCGGGCCCTACAATGAGCAGTTCTTC. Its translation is CASSEARTSGPYNEQFF.

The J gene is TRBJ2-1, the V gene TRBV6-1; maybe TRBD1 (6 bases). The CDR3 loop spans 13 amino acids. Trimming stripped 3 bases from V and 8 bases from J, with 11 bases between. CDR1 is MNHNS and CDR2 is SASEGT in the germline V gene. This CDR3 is CASSDWDIYEQFF. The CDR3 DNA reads TGTGCCAGCAGTGATTGGGACATCTATGAGCAGTTCTTC.

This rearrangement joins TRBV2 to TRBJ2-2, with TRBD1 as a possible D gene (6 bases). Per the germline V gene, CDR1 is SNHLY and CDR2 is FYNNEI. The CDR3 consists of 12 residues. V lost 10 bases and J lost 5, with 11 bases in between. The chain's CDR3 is CAKKGGTGELFF. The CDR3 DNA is TGTGCCAAAAAAGGGGGAACCGGGGAGCTGTTTTTT.

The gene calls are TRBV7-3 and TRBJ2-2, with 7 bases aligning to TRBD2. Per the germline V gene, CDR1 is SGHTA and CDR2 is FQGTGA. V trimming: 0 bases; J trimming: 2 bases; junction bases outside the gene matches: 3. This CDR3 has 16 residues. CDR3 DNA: TGTGCCAGCAGCTTAACGGGGGGGTTCAACACCGGGGAGCTGTTTTTT. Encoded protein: CASSLTGGFNTGELFF. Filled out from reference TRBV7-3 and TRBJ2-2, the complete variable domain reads GAGVSQTPSNKVTEKGKYVELRCDPISGHTALYWYRQSLGQGPEFLIYFQGTGAADDSGLPNDRFFAVRPEGSVSTLKIQRTERGDSAVYLCASSLTGGFNTGELFFGEGSRLTVL.

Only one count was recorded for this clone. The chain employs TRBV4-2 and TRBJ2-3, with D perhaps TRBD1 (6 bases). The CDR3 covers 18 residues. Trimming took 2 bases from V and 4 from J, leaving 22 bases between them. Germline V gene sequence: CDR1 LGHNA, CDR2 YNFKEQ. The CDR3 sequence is CASSQTPPRGYASDTQYF. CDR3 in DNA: TGTGCCAGCAGCCAAACGCCTCCCAGGGGTTATGCATCAGATACGCAGTATTTT.

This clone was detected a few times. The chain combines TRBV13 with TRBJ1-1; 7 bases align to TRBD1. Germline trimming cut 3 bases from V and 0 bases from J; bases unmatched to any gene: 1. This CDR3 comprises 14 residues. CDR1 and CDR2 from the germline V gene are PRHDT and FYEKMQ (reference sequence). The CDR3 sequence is CASSFGQVNTEAFF. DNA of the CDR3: TGTGCCAGCAGCTTCGGACAGGTGAACACTGAAGCTTTCTTT.

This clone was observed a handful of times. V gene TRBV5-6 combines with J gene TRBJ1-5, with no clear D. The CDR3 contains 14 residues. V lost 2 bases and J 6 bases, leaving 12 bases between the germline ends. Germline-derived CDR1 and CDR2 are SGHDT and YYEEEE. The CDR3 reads CASSLGPSGQPQHF. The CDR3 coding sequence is TGTGCCAGCAGCTTAGGGCCTAGCGGTCAGCCCCAGCATTTT.

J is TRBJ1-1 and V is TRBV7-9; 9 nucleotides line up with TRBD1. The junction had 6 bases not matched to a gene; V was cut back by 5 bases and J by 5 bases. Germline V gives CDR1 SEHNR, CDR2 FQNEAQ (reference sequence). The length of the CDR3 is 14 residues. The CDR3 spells CASSHEQGATEAFF. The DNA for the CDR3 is TGTGCCAGCAGCCACGAACAGGGGGCAACTGAAGCTTTCTTT. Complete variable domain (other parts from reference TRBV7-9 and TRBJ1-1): DTGVSQNPRHKITKRGQNVTFRCDPISEHNRLYWYRQTLGQGPEFLTYFQNEAQLEKSRLLSDRFSAERPKGSFSTLEIQRTEQGDSAMYLCASSHEQGATEAFFGQGTRLTVV.

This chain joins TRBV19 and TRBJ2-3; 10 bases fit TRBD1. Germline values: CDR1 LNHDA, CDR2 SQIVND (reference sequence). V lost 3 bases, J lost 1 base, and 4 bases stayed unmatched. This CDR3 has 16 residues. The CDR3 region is CASSIRTGGGTDTQYF. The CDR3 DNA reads TGTGCCAGTAGTATCCGGACAGGGGGAGGCACAGATACGCAGTATTTT.

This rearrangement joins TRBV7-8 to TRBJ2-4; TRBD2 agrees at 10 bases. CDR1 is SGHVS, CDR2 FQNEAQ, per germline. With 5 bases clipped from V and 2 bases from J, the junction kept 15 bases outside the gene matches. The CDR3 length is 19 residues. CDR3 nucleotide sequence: TGTGCCAGCAGCCGCGTCCTAGCGGGAGAGAGTTGGACCAAAAACATTCAGTACTTC. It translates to CASSRVLAGESWTKNIQYF.

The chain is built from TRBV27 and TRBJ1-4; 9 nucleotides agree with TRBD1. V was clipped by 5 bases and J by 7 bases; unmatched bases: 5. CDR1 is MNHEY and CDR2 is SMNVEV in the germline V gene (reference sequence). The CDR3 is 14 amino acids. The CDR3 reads CASSPRDRVEKLFF. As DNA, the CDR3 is TGTGCCAGCAGTCCCCGGGACAGGGTTGAAAAACTGTTTTTT.

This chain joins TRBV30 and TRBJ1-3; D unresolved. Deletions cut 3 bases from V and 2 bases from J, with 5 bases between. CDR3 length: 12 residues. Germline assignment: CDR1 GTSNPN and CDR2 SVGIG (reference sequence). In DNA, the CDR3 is TGTGCCTGGAGGAGGGCTGGAAACACCATATATTTT. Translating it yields CAWRRAGNTIYF.

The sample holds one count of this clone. The CDR3 is CASSGGGLAGEGSYNEQFF. For the CDR3, the DNA is TGTGCCAGCAGCGGGGGGGGACTAGCGGGAGAAGGGTCCTACAATGAGCAGTTCTTC. The chain is built from TRBV9 and TRBJ2-1, with TRBD2 matching 14 bases. The CDR3 runs to 19 residues. Germline V gives CDR1 SGDLS, CDR2 YYNGEE. V shed 3 bases, J shed 1 base, and the junction held 9 bases outside the gene matches. Looking up the rest from reference TRBV9 and TRBJ2-1 gives the full variable domain: DSGVTQTPKHLITATGQRVTLRCSPRSGDLSVYWYQQSLDQGLQFLIQYYNGEERAKGNILERFSAQQFPDLHSELNLSSLELGDSALYFCASSGGGLAGEGSYNEQFFGPGTRLTVL.